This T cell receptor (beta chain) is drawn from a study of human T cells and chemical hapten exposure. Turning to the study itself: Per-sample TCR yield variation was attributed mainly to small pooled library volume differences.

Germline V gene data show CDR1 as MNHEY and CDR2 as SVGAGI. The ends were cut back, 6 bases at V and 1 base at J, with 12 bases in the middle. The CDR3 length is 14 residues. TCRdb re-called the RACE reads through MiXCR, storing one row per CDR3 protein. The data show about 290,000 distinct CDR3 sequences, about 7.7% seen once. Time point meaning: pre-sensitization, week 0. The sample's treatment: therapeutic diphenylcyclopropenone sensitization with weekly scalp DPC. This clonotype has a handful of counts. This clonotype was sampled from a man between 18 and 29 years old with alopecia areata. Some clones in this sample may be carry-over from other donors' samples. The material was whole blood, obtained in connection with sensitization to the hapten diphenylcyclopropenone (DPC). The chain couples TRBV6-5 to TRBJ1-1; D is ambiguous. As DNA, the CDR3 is TGTGCCAGCAGAATGAGGACGGCGAACACTGAAGCTTTCTTT. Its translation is CASRMRTANTEAFF.